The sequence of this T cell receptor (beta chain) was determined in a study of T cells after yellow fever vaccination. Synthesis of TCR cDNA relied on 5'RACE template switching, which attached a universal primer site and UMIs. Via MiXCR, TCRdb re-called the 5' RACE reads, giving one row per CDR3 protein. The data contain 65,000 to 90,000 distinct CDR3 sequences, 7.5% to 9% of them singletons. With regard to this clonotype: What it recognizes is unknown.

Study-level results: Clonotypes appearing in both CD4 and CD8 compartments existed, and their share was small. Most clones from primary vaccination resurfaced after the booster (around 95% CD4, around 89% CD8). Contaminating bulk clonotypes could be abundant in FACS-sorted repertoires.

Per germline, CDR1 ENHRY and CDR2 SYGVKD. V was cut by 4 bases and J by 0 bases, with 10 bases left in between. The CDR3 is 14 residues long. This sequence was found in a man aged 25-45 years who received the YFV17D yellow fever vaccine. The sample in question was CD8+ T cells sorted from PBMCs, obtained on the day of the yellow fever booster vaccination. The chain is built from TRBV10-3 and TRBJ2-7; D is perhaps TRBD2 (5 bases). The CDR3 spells CAISVMGSSYEQYF. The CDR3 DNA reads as TGTGCCATCAGTGTAATGGGGAGCTCCTACGAGCAGTACTTC.